This paragraph reports one T cell receptor (beta chain). What it recognizes is unknown. The TCR beta cDNA libraries carried unique molecular identifiers. When 1 to 10 million T cells were used, they gave some 540,000 cDNA molecules. TCRdb reprocessed the PCR reads with MiXCR, giving one entry per CDR3 protein. The sample carries almost 700,000 distinct CDR3 sequences, approximately 59% recorded once. The data were taken from a study of post-analysis software for immune sequencing data. Study-level findings and limits: Relative to controls, patients with multiple sclerosis showed significantly lower normalized Chao1 diversity.

Sequencing was performed on blood. The clonotype originates from a girl under 10 years old with multiple sclerosis.

The CDR3 DNA reads TGCGCCAGCAATCTACAGGGTGAGACCCAGTACTTC. Translating it yields CASNLQGETQYF. V usage is TRBV5-1 and J usage is TRBJ2-7, with TRBD1 as a possible D gene (6 bases). The DNA matches TRBJ2-5 better at its end, which makes the J call doubtful. The CDR3 covers 12 residues. Germline-derived CDR1 and CDR2 are SGHRS and YFSETQ.